This T cell receptor (beta chain) was found in a study of T cells in Graves' hyperthyroidism and ophthalmopathy. Study outcomes and limitations: Also found in blood were most expanded thyroid clonotypes above 0.001.

The CDR3 runs to 11 residues. Trimming removed 5 bases from V and 6 bases from J, with 4 bases in between. This clonotype was seen ten or more times. Antigen unknown. RNA transcripts gave rise to amplified TCR beta CDR3 regions. The HTBI primer set was used in a first-round RT-PCR of the TCR CDR3. MiXCR was run by TCRdb on the multiplex PCR reads, yielding one entry per CDR3 protein. The table has 300,000 to 450,000 distinct CDR3 sequences, about 13% seen once. The genes are TRBV12-3 or TRBV12-4 and TRBJ2-2; no definite D call. The origin of this receptor is a woman younger than 30 with Graves' hyperthyroidism. The sequencing input was blood. The DNA of the CDR3 is TGTGCCAGCAGTGGCCCCGGGGAGCTGTTTTTT. This sequence encodes CASSGPGELFF.